Below, 14 T cell receptor beta chains from the same sample are listed, as sequenced in a study of blood T cell repertoires in COVID-19. Profiled with immunoSEQ multiplex PCR; TCRdb holds only in-frame clones, not every one. This sample has about 530,000 clones; 85% to 90% occur once, and the top ten carry roughly 7.4%. The material sequenced was peripheral blood. The receptor source for this set is a woman aged 45-65 years with COVID-19, enrolled during active disease.

This clone was counted ten times or more. The chain uses TRBV4-1 and TRBJ1-2; D perhaps matches TRBD1 (5 bases). Germline V CDR1 and CDR2: MGHRA, YSYEKL. This CDR3 spans 13 amino acids. Trimming removed 4 bases at V and 8 bases at J, with 14 bases between. The CDR3 protein is CASSRAGRGGYTF. DNA of the CDR3: TGCGCCAGCAGCCGCGCGGGGCGGGGAGGCTACACCTTC.

The CDR3 DNA reads TGTGCCAGCAGCACGACCGGGACAGGAGGTTCACCCCTCCACTTT. Encoded protein: CASSTTGTGGSPLHF. The chain has TRBV7-2 and TRBJ1-6, with 8 bases that match TRBD1. Germline CDR1 reads SGHTA; CDR2 reads FQGNSA. The CDR3 is made up of 15 amino acids. Trimming cost V 5 bases and J 9 bases; bases outside gene matches: 9.

The gene calls are TRBV28 and TRBJ2-1; D gene unclear. Germline V gene sequence: CDR1 MDHEN, CDR2 SYDVKM. This CDR3 contains 13 residues. V dropped 10 bases and J dropped 9 bases, with 19 bases sitting between them. This CDR3 is CAIALGPLAEQFF. In nucleotides, the CDR3 is TGTGCCATCGCCTTGGGCCCTCTGGCTGAGCAGTTCTTC.

This chain joins TRBV10-3 and TRBJ2-2, with D tentatively TRBD2 (6 bases). The CDR3 is 13 amino acids. V lost 0 bases to trimming and J lost 8 bases, with 7 bases between them. Germline V lookup: CDR1 ENHRY, CDR2 SYGVKD. CDR3 sequence (DNA): TGTGCCATCAGTGAGTCGGGAGGAGGGGAGCTGTTTTTT. Amino acid sequence: CAISESGGGELFF.

This clone has just a few counts. The chain links TRBV27 to TRBJ2-2; 7 nucleotides match TRBD1. The junction had 15 bases not matched to a gene; V was cut back by 5 bases and J by 3 bases. The CDR3 is made up of 18 amino acids. Germline CDR1 reads MNHEY; CDR2 reads SMNVEV (reference sequence). Here the CDR3 reads CASSQTDRAWVYTGELFF. In DNA form, the CDR3 reads TGTGCCAGCAGTCAGACCGACAGGGCATGGGTATACACCGGGGAGCTGTTTTTT.

The CDR3 nucleotides read TGTGCCAGCAGCGGGGGGGGGATGACCTTTGAAGCTTTCTTT. Residues: CASSGGGMTFEAFF. The J gene is TRBJ1-1, the V gene TRBV6-5; TRBD1 is a possible D gene (5 bases). Germline assignment: CDR1 MNHEY and CDR2 SVGAGI. V was clipped by 6 bases and J by 7 bases, with 18 bases between them. The CDR3 loop spans 14 amino acids.

The J gene is TRBJ1-5, the V gene TRBV2, with a possible D match to TRBD1 (6 bases). CDR1 is SNHLY, CDR2 FYNNEI, per germline. This CDR3 has 14 residues. V shed 5 bases and J shed 4 bases, with 12 bases lying between them. DNA for the CDR3: TGTGCCAGCAGTTACGACAGGACAAATCAGCCCCAGCATTTT. Translated: CASSYDRTNQPQHF. The full variable domain, its missing parts supplied by reference TRBV2 and TRBJ1-5, is EPEVTQTPSHQVTQMGQEVILRCVPISNHLYFYWYRQILGQKVEFLVSFYNNEISEKSEIFDDQFSVERPDGSNFTLKIRSTKLEDSAMYFCASSYDRTNQPQHFGDGTRLSIL.

This clone was counted between two and nine times. CDR3 residues: CASSPHHVTGELFF. CDR3 DNA sequence: TGTGCCAGCTCACCCCATCATGTCACCGGGGAGCTGTTTTTT. The chain carries TRBV18 and TRBJ2-2; D is undetermined. The CDR3 sequence is 14 residues long. Trimming left V 3 bases short and J 4 bases short, with 9 bases between. CDR1 is KGHSH and CDR2 is LQKENI in the germline V gene.

CDR3 bases: TGTGCCAGTAGTGGGGCCCAGGGGCCCCTCTACAATGAGCAGTTCTTC. Residues: CASSGAQGPLYNEQFF. The chain is built from TRBV19 and TRBJ2-1, with D perhaps matching TRBD1 (6 bases). The CDR3 runs to 16 residues. Trimming took off 5 bases at V and 3 bases at J, with 17 bases between the two ends. Germline-derived CDR1 and CDR2 are LNHDA and SQIVND (reference sequence). Together with reference TRBV19 and TRBJ2-1, the CDR3 gives the full variable domain: DGGITQSPKYLFRKEGQNVTLSCEQNLNHDAMYWYRQDPGQGLRLIYYSQIVNDFQKGDIAEGYSVSREKKESFPLTVTSAQKNPTAFYLCASSGAQGPLYNEQFFGPGTRLTVL.

V usage is TRBV5-1 and J usage is TRBJ2-5; tentative D call: TRBD2 (6 bases). With 0 bases removed from V and 5 bases from J, the gap between germline ends came to 8 bases. The CDR3 covers 13 residues. Per the germline V gene, CDR1 is SGHRS and CDR2 is YFSETQ. The CDR3 DNA reads as TGCGCCAGCAGCTTGGAAGGGAGGGAGACCCAGTACTTC. It codes for CASSLEGRETQYF.

The rearrangement joins TRBV29-1 to TRBJ1-2, with D tentatively TRBD1 (5 bases). This CDR3 is 11 amino acids long. Germline V gene data show CDR1 as SQVTM and CDR2 as ANQGSEA. V lost 6 bases to trimming and J lost 6 bases, with 11 bases between them. The CDR3 here is CSVGAGDGYTF. In DNA, the CDR3 is TGCAGCGTCGGGGCGGGGGATGGCTACACCTTC.

The chain links TRBV13 to TRBJ2-1, with TRBD2 matching 13 bases. CDR1 and CDR2 (germline): PRHDT, FYEKMQ (reference sequence). The ends lost 5 bases at V and 8 bases at J; junction bases unmatched: 9. The CDR3 runs 16 residues. The CDR3, as DNA: TGTGCCAGCAGCCTCAATCCACTAGCGGGGGGGGATGAGCAGTTCTTC. Translated, it gives CASSLNPLAGGDEQFF. Using reference TRBV13 and TRBJ2-1 for the parts outside the CDR3, the full variable domain is AAGVIQSPRHLIKEKRETATLKCYPIPRHDTVYWYQQGPGQDPQFLISFYEKMQSDKGSIPDRFSAQQFSDYHSELNMSSLELGDSALYFCASSLNPLAGGDEQFFGPGTRLTVL.

This rearrangement joins TRBV5-6 to TRBJ1-1, with unresolved D. The ends were cut back, 3 bases at V and 0 bases at J, with 12 bases in the middle. The CDR3 runs to 15 residues. CDR1 and CDR2 from the germline V gene are SGHDT and YYEEEE. DNA for the CDR3: TGTGCCAGCAGCTCTCCTGGCGGCCTGAACACTGAAGCTTTCTTT. Its translation is CASSSPGGLNTEAFF. Filled out from reference TRBV5-6 and TRBJ1-1, the complete variable domain reads DAGVTQSPTHLIKTRGQQVTLRCSPKSGHDTVSWYQQALGQGPQFIFQYYEEEERQRGNFPDRFSGHQFPNYSSELNVNALLLGDSALYLCASSSPGGLNTEAFFGQGTRLTVV.

The chain combines TRBV19 with TRBJ2-7; D unclear. The CDR3 length is 13 residues. Germline V lookup: CDR1 LNHDA, CDR2 SQIVND (reference sequence). Deletions cut 5 bases from V and 1 base from J, with 9 bases between. The CDR3 DNA sequence: TGTGCCAGTAGTTCCCCCCAGTCCTACGAGCAGTACTTC. It specifies CASSSPQSYEQYF.